This T cell receptor beta chain comes out of a study of blood T cell repertoires in COVID-19. Study-level background: Sites in the United States, Italy and Spain provided acute and convalescent COVID-19 samples. T cells, B-cell-depleted T cells, or PBMCs provided the cDNA or gDNA that served as material.

Seattle cases were enrolled at active infection and followed longitudinally. Authors' data handling: Reference gene primer amplification yielded estimated nucleated cell counts. The data were produced by immunoSEQ multiplex PCR, yet TCRdb's version contains in-frame clones alone and is incomplete. V, J and clone size were drawn from that table, and D and trimming were deduced from the DNA. The sample contains 300,000 to 400,000 clones, roughly 87% of which appear only once. Germline-derived CDR1 and CDR2 are LGHNA and YSLEER. The V end was cut by 0 bases, the J end by 5 bases, with 17 bases between. CDR3 length: 16 amino acids.

The TCR was taken from a young man with COVID-19, enrolled during active disease. V and J are TRBV4-3 and TRBJ2-7; possibly TRBD2 for D (7 bases). The sequenced material came from peripheral blood. CDR3 sequence: CASSQDLERGGDEQYF. Written as DNA, the CDR3 is TGCGCCAGCAGCCAAGATCTAGAGAGAGGGGGGGACGAGCAGTACTTC.